These T cell receptor beta chains were read from a single sample in a study of T cell repertoires in cytomegalovirus infection. Via MiXCR, TCRdb re-called the reads, giving one row per CDR3 protein. The sample holds around 300,000 distinct CDR3 sequences; 25% are singletons and the top ten take roughly 13%. These receptors have no identified antigens. This sample comprised cultured PBMCs, obtained from culture after CMV antigen stimulation. Receptors were obtained from a human donor in good health (CMV status not recorded). Some clones in this sample may be carry-over from other donors' samples. Each CDR3 is given with its conserved first and last residue. D genes are given only for firm matches. Not every row has a clone size; where given, it reads once, few, many or a size class.

clone_size	d_call	j_call	v_call	cdr3_length	cdr3_aa	cdr3_nt
-	-	TRBJ1-2	TRBV5-6	14	CASSLDAKNYGYTF	TGTGCCAGCAGCTTGGATGCGAAGAACTATGGCTACACCTTC
-	TRBD2	TRBJ2-5	TRBV7-2	13	CASSLDGGETQYF	TGTGCCAGCAGCTTAGACGGGGGGGAGACCCAGTACTTC
-	TRBD2	TRBJ2-7	TRBV5-6	17	CASSYPLAGALPTKQYF	TGTGCCAGCAGCTACCCCCTAGCGGGAGCCCTCCCGACCAAGCAGTACTTC
-	-	TRBJ2-5	TRBV10-3	13	CAISGVAGVSQYF	TGTGCCATCAGTGGGGTTGCCGGAGTGTCCCAGTACTTC
many	TRBD1	TRBJ2-5	TRBV7-2	14	CASSKTGGTETQYF	TGTGCCAGCAGCAAAACAGGGGGCACGGAGACCCAGTACTTC
medium-sized	-	TRBJ1-3	TRBV2	14	CASTRQTSGNTIYF	TGTGCCAGCACCCGACAGACCTCTGGAAACACCATATATTTT
-	TRBD1	TRBJ1-5	TRBV19	15	CASTGGQGRNQPQHF	TGTGCCAGTACCGGTGGACAGGGCCGCAATCAGCCCCAGCATTTT
-	-	TRBJ2-4	TRBV6-5	16	CASRAGRRLAKNIQYF	TGTGCCAGCAGGGCAGGTCGTCGACTAGCCAAAAACATTCAGTACTTC
many	TRBD1	TRBJ1-1	TRBV7-2	14	CASSPTGLNTEAFF	TGTGCCAGCAGCCCGACAGGGTTGAACACTGAAGCTTTCTTT
-	-	TRBJ2-1	TRBV29-1	13	CSVVKSGNNEQFF	TGCAGCGTTGTGAAATCAGGAAACAATGAGCAGTTCTTC